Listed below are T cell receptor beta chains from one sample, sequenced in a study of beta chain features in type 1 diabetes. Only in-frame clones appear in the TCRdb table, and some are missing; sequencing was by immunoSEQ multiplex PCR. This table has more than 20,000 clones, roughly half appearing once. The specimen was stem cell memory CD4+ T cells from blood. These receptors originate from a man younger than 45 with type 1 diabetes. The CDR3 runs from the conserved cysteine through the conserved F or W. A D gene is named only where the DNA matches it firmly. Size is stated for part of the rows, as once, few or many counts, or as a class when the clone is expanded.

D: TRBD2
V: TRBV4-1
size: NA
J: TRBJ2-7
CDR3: CASSQPPSGRYEQYF
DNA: TGCGCCAGCAGCCAACCTCCTAGCGGGAGGTACGAGCAGTACTTC

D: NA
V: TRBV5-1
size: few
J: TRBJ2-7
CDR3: CASSEAGTGEGEQYF
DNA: TGCGCCAGCAGCGAAGCCGGGACGGGGGAAGGGGAGCAGTACTTC

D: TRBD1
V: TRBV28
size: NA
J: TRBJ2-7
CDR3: CASSPPQGQGAGYEQYF
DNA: TGTGCCAGCAGTCCCCCCCAAGGACAGGGGGCAGGCTACGAGCAGTACTTC

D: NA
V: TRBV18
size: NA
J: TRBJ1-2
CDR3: CASSPPPRGPGGYTF
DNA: TGTGCCAGCTCACCCCCCCCACGGGGTCCAGGAGGCTACACCTTC

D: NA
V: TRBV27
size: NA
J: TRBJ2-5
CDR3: CASSFSTVYQETQYF
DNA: TGTGCCAGCAGTTTTTCGACAGTGTACCAAGAGACCCAGTACTTC

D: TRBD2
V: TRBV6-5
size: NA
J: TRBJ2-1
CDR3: CASSWTSGRRNEQFF
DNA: TGTGCCAGCAGTTGGACTAGCGGGAGGCGGAATGAGCAGTTCTTC

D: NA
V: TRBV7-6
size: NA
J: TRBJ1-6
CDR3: CASSRGGSENSPLHF
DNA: TGTGCCAGCAGCCGCGGGGGTTCTGAGAATTCACCCCTCCACTTT

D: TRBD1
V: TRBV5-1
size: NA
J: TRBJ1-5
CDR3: CASSLEGRGGNQPQHF
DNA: TGCGCCAGCAGCTTGGAGGGCAGGGGGGGCAATCAGCCCCAGCATTTT

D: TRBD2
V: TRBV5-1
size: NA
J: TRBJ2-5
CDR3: CASSLDTGGPETQYF
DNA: TGCGCCAGCAGCTTGGATACGGGAGGGCCGGAGACCCAGTACTTC

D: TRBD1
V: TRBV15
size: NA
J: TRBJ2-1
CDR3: CATSRDGTDYNEQFF
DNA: TGTGCCACCAGCAGAGATGGGACAGATTACAATGAGCAGTTCTTC

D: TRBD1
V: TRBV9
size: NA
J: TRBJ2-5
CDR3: CASSTQDRVRGETQYF
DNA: TGTGCCAGCAGCACCCAGGACAGGGTTCGGGGAGAGACCCAGTACTTC

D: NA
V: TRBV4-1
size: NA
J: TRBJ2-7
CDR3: CASSQDIRARSYEQYF
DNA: TGCGCCAGCAGCCAAGATATCAGGGCTAGGTCCTACGAGCAGTACTTC

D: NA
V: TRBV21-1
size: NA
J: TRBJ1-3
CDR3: CASSKLLCSGNTIYF
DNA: TGTGCCAGCAGCAAGTTACTTTGCTCTGGAAACACCATATATTTT

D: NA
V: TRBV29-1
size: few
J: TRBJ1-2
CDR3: CSVEEFRGSYGYTF
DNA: TGCAGCGTTGAAGAATTTAGGGGAAGCTATGGCTACACCTTC

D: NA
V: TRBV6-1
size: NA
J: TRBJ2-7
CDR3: CASSDPFTDLKYEQYF
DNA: TGTGCCAGCAGTGATCCCTTCACAGACCTTAAGTACGAGCAGTACTTC